Listed below are T cell receptor beta chains from one sample, sequenced in a study of cytomegalovirus exposure and HLA in healthy donors. Assay used: immunoSEQ multiplex PCR; TCRdb lists only in-frame clones, some missing. Of around 170,000 clones in the sample, 78% were seen once. Source material: PBMCs. These receptors were taken from a male donor in good health and CMV-seronegative. CDR3s include the opening cysteine and the closing phenylalanine or tryptophan. The D gene is left open where the match is weak. Clone size is not always given. Where it is, it says once, few, many or a class for expanded clones.

size | length | D | J | V | CDR3 | DNA
. | 16 | . | TRBJ2-3 | TRBV13 | CASSLNGGLSTDTQYF | TGTGCCAGCAGCTTAAACGGCGGACTCTCCACAGATACGCAGTATTTT
. | 13 | . | TRBJ1-1 | TRBV9 | CASSFKQNTEAFF | TGTGCCAGCAGCTTCAAACAGAACACTGAAGCTTTCTTT
. | 15 | . | TRBJ1-2 | TRBV30 | CAWSPPGLFFNGYTF | TGTGCCTGGAGTCCTCCGGGACTTTTTTTCAATGGCTACACCTTC
. | 15 | TRBD1 | TRBJ1-5 | TRBV6-6 | CASSPGQGANQPQHF | TGTGCCAGCAGTCCTGGACAGGGGGCGAATCAGCCCCAGCATTTT
. | 15 | TRBD1 | TRBJ2-7 | TRBV11-1 | CASSPRDRGTYEQYF | TGTGCCAGCAGCCCCCGGGACAGGGGAACCTACGAGCAGTACTTC
. | 12 | . | TRBJ2-3 | TRBV9 | CASSVAADTQYF | TGTGCCAGCAGCGTGGCCGCAGATACGCAGTATTTT
. | 14 | TRBD2 | TRBJ2-3 | TRBV7-2 | CASSPTGGADTQYF | TGTGCCAGCAGCCCCACGGGAGGGGCAGATACGCAGTATTTT
. | 13 | . | TRBJ2-5 | TRBV5-6 | CASSLASGETQYF | TGTGCCAGCAGCTTGGCCAGCGGAGAGACCCAGTACTTC
. | 15 | . | TRBJ2-3 | TRBV12-5 | CASALRGGSTDTQYF | TGTGCTAGTGCCCTTCGGGGAGGTTCCACAGATACGCAGTATTTT
. | 16 | TRBD1 | TRBJ2-1 | TRBV5-6 | CASSLGGTGVVNEQFF | TGTGCCAGCAGCCTTGGTGGGACAGGGGTGGTCAATGAGCAGTTCTTC
once | 17 | . | TRBJ2-4 | TRBV11-2 | CASSLDHRDLAKNIQYF | TGTGCCAGCAGCTTAGATCACAGGGACCTAGCCAAAAACATTCAGTACTTC
once | 15 | TRBD1 | TRBJ1-1 | TRBV6-5 | CASSHRQGLGTEAFF | TGTGCCAGCAGCCACAGACAGGGGCTAGGGACTGAAGCTTTCTTT
. | 16 | . | TRBJ2-3 | TRBV27 | CASSLFPSDGTDTQYF | TGTGCCAGCAGTTTATTTCCCAGCGACGGCACAGATACGCAGTATTTT
. | 14 | TRBD2 | TRBJ2-3 | TRBV9 | CASSVTGGRDTQYF | TGTGCCAGCAGCGTAACGGGAGGGCGAGATACGCAGTATTTT
. | 15 | . | TRBJ2-1 | TRBV6-5 | CASSTYGGSYNEQFF | TGTGCCAGCAGTACCTACGGGGGATCCTACAATGAGCAGTTCTTC
. | 14 | TRBD2 | TRBJ2-3 | TRBV7-3 | CASSSSGGTDTQYF | TGTGCCAGCAGCTCTAGCGGGGGCACAGATACGCAGTATTTT
. | 13 | . | TRBJ1-1 | TRBV9 | CASSVTGTAEAFF | TGTGCCAGCAGCGTTACAGGGACGGCTGAAGCTTTCTTT
. | 18 | TRBD2 | TRBJ2-5 | TRBV5-1 | CASSILAGGPASQETQYF | TGCGCCAGCAGCATTCTAGCGGGGGGGCCCGCTTCTCAAGAGACCCAGTACTTC
. | 15 | . | TRBJ2-3 | TRBV7-2 | CASSPDYLSTDTQYF | TGTGCCAGCAGCCCCGACTACCTTAGCACAGATACGCAGTATTTT
. | 13 | . | TRBJ1-1 | TRBV28 | CASSSTLNTEAFF | TGTGCCAGCAGTTCGACACTGAACACTGAAGCTTTCTTT
. | 13 | . | TRBJ2-3 | TRBV2 | CASGGQRTDTQYF | TGTGCCAGCGGGGGACAACGCACAGATACGCAGTATTTT
few | 13 | TRBD1 | TRBJ1-2 | TRBV4-1 | CASSPRDSYGYTF | TGCGCCAGCAGCCCGCGGGACAGCTATGGCTACACCTTC
. | 14 | . | TRBJ2-3 | TRBV4-1 | CASSKRTSTDTQYF | TGCGCCAGCAGCAAACGGACTAGCACAGATACGCAGTATTTT
. | 14 | TRBD1 | TRBJ1-2 | TRBV7-9 | CASSSPGTAYGYTF | TGTGCCAGCAGCTCACCCGGGACAGCCTATGGCTACACCTTC
. | 15 | TRBD1 | TRBJ1-5 | TRBV30 | CAWSPGTGYNQPQHF | TGTGCCTGGAGTCCCGGGACAGGGTACAATCAGCCCCAGCATTTT